This TCR beta chain was captured by sequencing in a study of identical twins. Findings and caveats of the study: Models underestimated out-of-frame TCR alpha sharing in monozygotic twins. In drawing conclusions, the study used cross-sectional statistical analysis and did not follow the same donors. Beta out-of-frame sequences displayed a weaker excess of sharing between twins.

With template switching, a universal primer site was added, and the cDNA carried unique molecular identifiers. TCRdb re-derived calls from the 5' RACE reads in MiXCR, one entry per CDR3 protein. There are around 340,000 distinct CDR3 sequences in the sample; around 9.7% occur only once, and over 7% lies in the top ten. V lost 3 bases, J lost 4 bases, and 3 bases stayed unmatched. CDR1 SEHNR and CDR2 FQNEAQ come from the germline V gene (reference sequence). This CDR3 contains 14 residues. This clonotype was detected only a few times. Antigen specificity is unknown. Sequencing used naive T cells sorted from blood. V usage is TRBV7-9 and J usage is TRBJ2-3, with 8 nucleotides matching TRBD2. The origin of this receptor is a woman aged 45-65 years in good health. The DNA of the CDR3 is TGTGCCAGCAGCTTCCGACTAGCGCCAGATACGCAGTATTTT. Amino acid sequence: CASSFRLAPDTQYF.